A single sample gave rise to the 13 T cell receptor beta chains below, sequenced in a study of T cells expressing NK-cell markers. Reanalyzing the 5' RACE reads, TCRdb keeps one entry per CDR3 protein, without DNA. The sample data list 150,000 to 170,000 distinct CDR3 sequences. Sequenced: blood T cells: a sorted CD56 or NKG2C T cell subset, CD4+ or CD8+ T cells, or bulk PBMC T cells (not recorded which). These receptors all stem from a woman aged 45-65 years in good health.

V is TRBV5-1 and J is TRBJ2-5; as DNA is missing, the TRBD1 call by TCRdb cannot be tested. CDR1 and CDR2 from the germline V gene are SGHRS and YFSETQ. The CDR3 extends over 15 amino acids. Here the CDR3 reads CASSLVGRGSETQYF.

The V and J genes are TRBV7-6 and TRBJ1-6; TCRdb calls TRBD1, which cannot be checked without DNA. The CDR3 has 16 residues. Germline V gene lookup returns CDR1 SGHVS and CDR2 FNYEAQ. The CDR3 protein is CASSSGQAEANSPLHF.

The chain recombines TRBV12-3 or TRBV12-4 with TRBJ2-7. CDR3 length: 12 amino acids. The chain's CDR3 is CASGRTSYEQYF.

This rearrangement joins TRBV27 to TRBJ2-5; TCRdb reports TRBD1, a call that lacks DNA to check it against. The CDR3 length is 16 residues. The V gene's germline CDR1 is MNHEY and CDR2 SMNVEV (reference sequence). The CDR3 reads CASSPIPGPYQETQYF.

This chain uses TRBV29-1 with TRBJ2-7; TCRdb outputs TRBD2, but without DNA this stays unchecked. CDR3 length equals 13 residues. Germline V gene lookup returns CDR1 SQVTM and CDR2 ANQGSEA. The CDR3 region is CSVEGSGTYEQYF.

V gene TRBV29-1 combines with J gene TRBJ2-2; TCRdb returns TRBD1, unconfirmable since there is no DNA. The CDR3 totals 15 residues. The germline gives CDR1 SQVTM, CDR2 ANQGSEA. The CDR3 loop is CSVELGQGFTGELFF.

This CDR3 reads CASSPNPGLQETQYF. The V gene is TRBV11-2, the J gene TRBJ2-5; TCRdb reports TRBD2, a call that lacks DNA to check it against. The germline V gene encodes CDR1 SGHAT and CDR2 FQNNGV. CDR3 length equals 15 residues.

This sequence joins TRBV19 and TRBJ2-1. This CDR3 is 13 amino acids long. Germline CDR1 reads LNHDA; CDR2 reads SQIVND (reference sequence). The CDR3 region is CASFGQVYNEQFF.

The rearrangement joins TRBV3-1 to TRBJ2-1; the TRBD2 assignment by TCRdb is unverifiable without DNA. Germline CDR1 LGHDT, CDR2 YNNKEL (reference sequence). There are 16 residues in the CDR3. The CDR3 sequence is CASSRRLLAGYNEQFF.

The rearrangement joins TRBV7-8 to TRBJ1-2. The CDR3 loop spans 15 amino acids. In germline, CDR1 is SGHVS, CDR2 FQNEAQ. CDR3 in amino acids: CASSLAPLPQYGYTF.

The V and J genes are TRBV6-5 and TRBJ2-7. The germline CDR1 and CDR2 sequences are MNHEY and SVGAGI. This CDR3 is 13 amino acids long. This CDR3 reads CASSYSESYEQYF.

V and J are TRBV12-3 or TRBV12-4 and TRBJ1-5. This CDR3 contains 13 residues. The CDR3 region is CASRRKANQPQHF.

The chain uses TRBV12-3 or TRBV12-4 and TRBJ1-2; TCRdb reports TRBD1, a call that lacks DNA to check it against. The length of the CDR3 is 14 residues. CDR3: CASSLTQDLYGYTF.